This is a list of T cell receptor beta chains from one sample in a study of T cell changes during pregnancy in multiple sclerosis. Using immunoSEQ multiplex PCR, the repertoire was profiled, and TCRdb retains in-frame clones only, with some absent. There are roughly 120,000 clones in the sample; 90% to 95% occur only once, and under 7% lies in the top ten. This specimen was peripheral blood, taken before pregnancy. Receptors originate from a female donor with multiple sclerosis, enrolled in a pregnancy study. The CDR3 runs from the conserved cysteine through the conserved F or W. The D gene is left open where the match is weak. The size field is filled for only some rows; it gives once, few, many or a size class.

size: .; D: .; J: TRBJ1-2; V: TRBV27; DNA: TGTGCCAGCAGTCCCTCCACAGGGTTGGCTGGCTACACCTTC; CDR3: CASSPSTGLAGYTF
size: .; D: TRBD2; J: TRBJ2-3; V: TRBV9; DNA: TGTGCCAGCAGCCTTAGCCCAGCGGGGATACCCACAGATACGCAGTATTTT; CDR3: CASSLSPAGIPTDTQYF
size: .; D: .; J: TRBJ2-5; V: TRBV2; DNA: TGTGCCAGCAGTGTAACAGGGGGGGAAGAGACCCAGTACTTC; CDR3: CASSVTGGEETQYF
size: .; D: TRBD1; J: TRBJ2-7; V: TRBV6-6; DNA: TGTGCCAGCAAAGGGACAGGGTTAAATTACGAGCAGTACTTC; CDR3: CASKGTGLNYEQYF
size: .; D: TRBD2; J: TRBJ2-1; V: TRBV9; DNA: TGTGCCAGCAGCGTAGCTGGCGGGGGGGCGTCCTACAATGAGCAGTTCTTC; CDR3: CASSVAGGGASYNEQFF
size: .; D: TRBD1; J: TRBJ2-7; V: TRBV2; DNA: TGTGCCAGCAGGGAGGACAGGGTCTACGAGCAGTACTTC; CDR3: CASREDRVYEQYF
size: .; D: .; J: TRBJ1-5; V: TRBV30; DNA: TGTGCCTGGAGTGTCTCCAGGATGGGGGGACGCAATCAGCCCCAGCATTTT; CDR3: CAWSVSRMGGRNQPQHF
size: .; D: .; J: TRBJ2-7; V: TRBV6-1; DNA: TGTGCCAGCAGTGAAGGGTTTTCCAGGGGATTCCACGAGCAGTACTTC; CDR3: CASSEGFSRGFHEQYF
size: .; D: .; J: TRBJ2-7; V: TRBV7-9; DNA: TGTGCCAGCTCCGAGAGGGAATACGAGCAGTACTTC; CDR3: CASSEREYEQYF
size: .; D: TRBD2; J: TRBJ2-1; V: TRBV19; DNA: TGTGCCAGTAGTATGGAGACTAGCGGGGTTTTCCCCAAGAATGAGCAGTTCTTC; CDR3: CASSMETSGVFPKNEQFF
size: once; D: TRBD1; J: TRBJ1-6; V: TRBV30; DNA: TGTGCCTGGGCGGGACAGGGAGGTTCACCCCTCCACTTT; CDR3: CAWAGQGGSPLHF
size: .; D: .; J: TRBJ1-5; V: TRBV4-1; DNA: TGCGCCAGCAGCCAAGGGGACTTTAAGGGCCAGCCCCAGCATTTT; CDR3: CASSQGDFKGQPQHF
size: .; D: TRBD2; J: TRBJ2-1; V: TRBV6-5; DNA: TGTGCCAGCGGGGAGCGGGAGGTGTGGAATGAGCAGTTCTTC; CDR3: CASGEREVWNEQFF
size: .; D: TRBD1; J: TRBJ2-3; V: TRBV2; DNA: TGTGCCAGCAGTGGACAGGGGGCGAGAGATACGCAGTATTTT; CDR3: CASSGQGARDTQYF
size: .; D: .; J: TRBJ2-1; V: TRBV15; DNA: TGTGCCACCAGCAGGGCTAGCGAGGGGAATGAGCAGTTCTTC; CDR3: CATSRASEGNEQFF
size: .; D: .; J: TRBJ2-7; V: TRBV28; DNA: TGTGCCAGCATTGACAGCTCGACCTACGAGCAGTACTTC; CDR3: CASIDSSTYEQYF
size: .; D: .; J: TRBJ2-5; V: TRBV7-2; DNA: TGTGCCAGCAGCCCCTCGGACAGACCACCGGAGACCCAGTACTTC; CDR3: CASSPSDRPPETQYF
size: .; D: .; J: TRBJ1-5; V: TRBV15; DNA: TGTGCCACCAGCAGAGATCCGGGTATTCAATATAGCAATCAGCCCCAGCATTTT; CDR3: CATSRDPGIQYSNQPQHF
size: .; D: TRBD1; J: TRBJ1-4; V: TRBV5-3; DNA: TGTGCCAGAAGCTTTGTACAGGGGTCACCCTCCACGCCGAAAGAAACTAATGAAAAACTGTTTTTT; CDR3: CARSFVQGSPSTPKETNEKLFF
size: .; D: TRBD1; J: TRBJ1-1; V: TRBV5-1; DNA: TGCGCCAGCAGCTCCCCCGGGACAGAAAACACTGAAGCTTTCTTT; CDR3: CASSSPGTENTEAFF
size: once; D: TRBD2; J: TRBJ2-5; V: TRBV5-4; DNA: TGTGCCAGCAGCTTGCCGGGACTAGTCCAAGAGACCCAGTACTTC; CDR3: CASSLPGLVQETQYF
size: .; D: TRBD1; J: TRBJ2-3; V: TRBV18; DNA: TGTGCCAGCTCGCCAGGGACAGGGACAGATACGCAGTATTTT; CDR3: CASSPGTGTDTQYF
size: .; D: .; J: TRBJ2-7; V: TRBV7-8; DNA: TGTGCCAGCAGCTTAGACGGGGACTACGAGCAGTACTTC; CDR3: CASSLDGDYEQYF
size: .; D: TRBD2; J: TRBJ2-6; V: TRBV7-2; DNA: TGTGCCAGCAGCTTAGCCCCAGCGGGAGGTGGGGCCAACGTCCTGACTTTC; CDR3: CASSLAPAGGGANVLTF
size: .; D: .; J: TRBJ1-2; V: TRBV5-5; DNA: TGTGCCAGCAGCTTGGGGGCAGCTTCTGGCTACACCTTC; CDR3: CASSLGAASGYTF
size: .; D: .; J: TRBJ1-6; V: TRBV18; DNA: TGTGCCAGCTCACCACTCGATAACAGGGCCTCCTATAATTCACCCCTCCACTTT; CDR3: CASSPLDNRASYNSPLHF
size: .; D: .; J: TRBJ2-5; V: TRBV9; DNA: TGTGCCAGCAGCGTAGGTCGGGAGAGGACTTTTCAAGAGACCCAGTACTTC; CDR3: CASSVGRERTFQETQYF
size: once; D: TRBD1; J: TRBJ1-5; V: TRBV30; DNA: TGTGCCTGGAGGGGGGACAGGGAGGAACAGCCCCAGCATTTT; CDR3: CAWRGDREEQPQHF
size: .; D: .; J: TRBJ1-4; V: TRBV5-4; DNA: TGTGCCAGCAGCGGCGCGGGGGGGGTCGGGGAAAAACTGTTTTTT; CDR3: CASSGAGGVGEKLFF
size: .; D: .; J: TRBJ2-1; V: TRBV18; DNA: TGTGCCAGCTCACCACAGGGGCTCGCCAATGAGCAGTTCTTC; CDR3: CASSPQGLANEQFF
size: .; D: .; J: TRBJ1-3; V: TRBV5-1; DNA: TGCGCCAGCAGCACCACAGGTGTCTCTGGAAACACCATATATTTT; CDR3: CASSTTGVSGNTIYF
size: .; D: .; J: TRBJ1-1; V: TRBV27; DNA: TGTGCCAGCAGTTTGACTCCGTGGACTGAAGCTTTCTTT; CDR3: CASSLTPWTEAFF
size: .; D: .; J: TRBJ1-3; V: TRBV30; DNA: TGTGCCTGGAGTGTGAAGGTGGGGCTCGGAAACACCATATATTTT; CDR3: CAWSVKVGLGNTIYF
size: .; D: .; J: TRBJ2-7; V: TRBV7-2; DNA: TGTGCCAGCAGCGATACACCCGAGCAGTACTTC; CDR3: CASSDTPEQYF
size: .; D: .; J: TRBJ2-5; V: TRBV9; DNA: TGTGCCAGCAGCGTATCGGCAGGGGTGGAGACCCAGTACTTC; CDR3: CASSVSAGVETQYF
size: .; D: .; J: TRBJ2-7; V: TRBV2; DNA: TGTGCCAGCAGTGAAGGTTCAGGGCTAGGCTACGAGCAGTACTTC; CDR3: CASSEGSGLGYEQYF
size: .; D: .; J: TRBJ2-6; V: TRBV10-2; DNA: TGCGCCAGCAGTGGGACTATCCTCTCTGGGGCCAACGTCCTGACTTTC; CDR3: CASSGTILSGANVLTF
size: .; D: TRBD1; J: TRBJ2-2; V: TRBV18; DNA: TGTGCCAGCTCACCATGGCAGGGGGAAGACACCGGGGAGCTGTTTTTT; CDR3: CASSPWQGEDTGELFF
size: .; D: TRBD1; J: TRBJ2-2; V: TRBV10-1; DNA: TGCGCCAGCAGTGCCTACAGGGGCGGGGAGCTGTTTTTT; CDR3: CASSAYRGGELFF
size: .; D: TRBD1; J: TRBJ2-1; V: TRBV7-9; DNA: TGTGCCAGCAGCTCGGACGGGACAGAATTTTACAATGAGCAGTTCTTC; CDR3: CASSSDGTEFYNEQFF
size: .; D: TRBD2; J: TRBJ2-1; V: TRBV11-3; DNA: TGTGCCAGCAGCTTCAGGCCTAGCGGGAGACCTAGCAGCTCCTACAATGAGCAGTTCTTC; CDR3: CASSFRPSGRPSSSYNEQFF
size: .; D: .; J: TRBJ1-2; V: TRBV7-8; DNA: TGTGCCAGCAGCTTGGGGGCCCGGGATGGCTACACCTTC; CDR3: CASSLGARDGYTF
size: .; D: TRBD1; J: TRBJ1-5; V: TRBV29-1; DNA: TGCAGCGTGCAACAGGGGTCTGGGAATCAGCCCCAGCATTTT; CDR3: CSVQQGSGNQPQHF
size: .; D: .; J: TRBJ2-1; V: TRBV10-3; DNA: TGTGCCATCTGGAGCGGTCGGTGGTACAATGAGCAGTTCTTC; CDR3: CAIWSGRWYNEQFF
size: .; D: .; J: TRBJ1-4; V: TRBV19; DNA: TGTGCCAGTAGTATGTCGGGTAGAGAAGAAAAACTGTTTTTT; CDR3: CASSMSGREEKLFF
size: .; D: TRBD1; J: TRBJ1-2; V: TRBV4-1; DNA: TGCGCCAGCAGCCACACAGGGGACGGCTACACCTTC; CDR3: CASSHTGDGYTF
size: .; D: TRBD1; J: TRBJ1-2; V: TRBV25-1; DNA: TGTGCCAGCAGTGAATCGGACAGGGGATATGGCTACACCTTC; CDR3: CASSESDRGYGYTF
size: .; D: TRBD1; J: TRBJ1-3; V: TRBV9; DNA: TGTGCCAGCAGCGTAGGATCAGGGGGGAACACCATATATTTT; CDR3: CASSVGSGGNTIYF
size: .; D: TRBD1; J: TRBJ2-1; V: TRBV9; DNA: TGTGCCAGCAGCCGAACGGACAGGGCCCCCACTCAGTTCTTC; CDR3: CASSRTDRAPTQFF
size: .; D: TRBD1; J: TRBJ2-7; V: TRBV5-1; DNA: TGCGCCAGCAGCCCAGGGACAGGGGGCTCGTACGAGCAGTACTTC; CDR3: CASSPGTGGSYEQYF
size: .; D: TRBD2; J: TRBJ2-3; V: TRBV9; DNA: TGTGCCAGCAGCTCCCGACTAGCGGAGGCAACAGATACGCAGTATTTT; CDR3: CASSSRLAEATDTQYF